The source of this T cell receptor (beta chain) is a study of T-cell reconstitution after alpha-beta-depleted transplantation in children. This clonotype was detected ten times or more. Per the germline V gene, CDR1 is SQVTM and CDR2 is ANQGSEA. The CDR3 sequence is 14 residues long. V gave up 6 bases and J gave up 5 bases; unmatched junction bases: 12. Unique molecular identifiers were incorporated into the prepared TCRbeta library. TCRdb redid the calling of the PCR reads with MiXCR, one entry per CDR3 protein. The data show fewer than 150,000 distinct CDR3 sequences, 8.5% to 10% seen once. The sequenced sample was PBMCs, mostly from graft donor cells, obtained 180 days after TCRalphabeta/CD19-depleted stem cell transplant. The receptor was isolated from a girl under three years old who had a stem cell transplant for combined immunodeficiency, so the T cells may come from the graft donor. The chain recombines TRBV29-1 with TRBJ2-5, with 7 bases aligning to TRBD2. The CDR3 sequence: CSVPLAGVGETQYF. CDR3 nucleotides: TGCAGCGTCCCCCTGGCGGGAGTTGGCGAGACCCAGTACTTC. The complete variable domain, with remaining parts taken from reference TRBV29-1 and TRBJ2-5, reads SAVISQKPSRDICQRGTSLTIQCQVDSQVTMMFWYRQQPGQSLTLIATANQGSEATYESGFVIDKFPISRPNLTFSTLTVSNMSPEDSSIYLCSVPLAGVGETQYFGPGTRLLVL.